The present T cell receptor (beta chain) was sequenced within a study of blood T cell repertoires in COVID-19. Study-level background: The cDNA or gDNA used as material had been derived from T cells, B-cell-depleted T cells, or PBMCs.

The V gene lost 6 bases and the J gene lost 1 base, with 15 bases spanning the gap. This CDR3 contains 15 residues. Germline V gene sequence: CDR1 ENHRY, CDR2 SYGVKD. As processed by the authors: Researchers report that nucleated cell counts were estimated from reference gene primer amplification. Profiled with immunoSEQ multiplex PCR; TCRdb holds only in-frame clones, not every one. D and trimming come from the DNA, and the V and J calls and clone size come from that table. Among approximately 77,000 clones, roughly 85% were seen once, and the ten largest hold approximately 1.9%. The sequenced sample was peripheral blood. This TCR derives from a man under 40 with acute or convalescent COVID-19. The V and J genes are TRBV10-3 and TRBJ1-2; D gene ambiguous. CDR3 bases: TGTGCCATCAGCCGGAAACCGGAGATTAACTATGGCTACACCTTC. This gives the protein CAISRKPEINYGYTF.